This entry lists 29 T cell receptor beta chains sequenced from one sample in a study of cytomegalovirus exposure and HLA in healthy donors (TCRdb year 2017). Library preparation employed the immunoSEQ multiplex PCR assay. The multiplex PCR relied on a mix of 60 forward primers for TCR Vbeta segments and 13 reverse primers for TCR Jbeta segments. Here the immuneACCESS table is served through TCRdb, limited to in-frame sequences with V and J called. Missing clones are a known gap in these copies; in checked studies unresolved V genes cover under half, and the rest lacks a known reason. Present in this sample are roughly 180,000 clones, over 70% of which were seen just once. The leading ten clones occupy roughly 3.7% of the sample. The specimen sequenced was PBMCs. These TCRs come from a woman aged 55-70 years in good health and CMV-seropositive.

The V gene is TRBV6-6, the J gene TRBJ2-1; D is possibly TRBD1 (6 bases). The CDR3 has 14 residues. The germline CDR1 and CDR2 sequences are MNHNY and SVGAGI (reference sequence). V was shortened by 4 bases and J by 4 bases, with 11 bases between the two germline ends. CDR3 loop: CASSLPRGYNEQFF. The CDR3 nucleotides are TGTGCCAGCAGTTTGCCCAGGGGTTACAATGAGCAGTTCTTC.

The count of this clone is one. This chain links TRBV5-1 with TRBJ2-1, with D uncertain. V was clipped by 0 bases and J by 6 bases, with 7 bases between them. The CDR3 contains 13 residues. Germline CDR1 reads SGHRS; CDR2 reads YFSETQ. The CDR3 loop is CASSLAGSNEQFF. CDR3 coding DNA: TGCGCCAGCAGCTTGGCCGGGTCCAATGAGCAGTTCTTC.

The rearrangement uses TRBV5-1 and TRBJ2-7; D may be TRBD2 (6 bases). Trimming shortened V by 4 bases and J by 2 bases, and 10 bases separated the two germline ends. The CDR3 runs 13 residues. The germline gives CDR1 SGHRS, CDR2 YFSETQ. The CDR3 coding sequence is TGCGCCAGCAGCCGGGACTTGGCCTACGAGCAGTACTTC. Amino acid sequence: CASSRDLAYEQYF.

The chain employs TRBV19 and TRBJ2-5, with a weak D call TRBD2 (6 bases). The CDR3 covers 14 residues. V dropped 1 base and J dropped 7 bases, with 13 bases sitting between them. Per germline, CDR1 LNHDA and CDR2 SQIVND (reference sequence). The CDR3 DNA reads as TGTGCCAGTAGTATAGTCGGGGGTTCAGGGACCCAGTACTTC. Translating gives CASSIVGGSGTQYF.

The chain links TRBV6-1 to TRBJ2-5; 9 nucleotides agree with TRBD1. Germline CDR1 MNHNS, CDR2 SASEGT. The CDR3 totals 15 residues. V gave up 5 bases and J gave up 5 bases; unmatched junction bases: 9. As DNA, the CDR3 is TGTGCCAGCAGTCCCACAGGGGGCGGCGGGGAGACCCAGTACTTC. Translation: CASSPTGGGGETQYF.

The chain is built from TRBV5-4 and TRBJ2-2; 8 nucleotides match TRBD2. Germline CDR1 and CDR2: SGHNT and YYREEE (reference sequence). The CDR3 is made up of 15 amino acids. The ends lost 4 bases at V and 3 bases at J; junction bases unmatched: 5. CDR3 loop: CASSTGTRDTGELFF. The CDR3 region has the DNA TGTGCCAGCAGCACCGGGACTAGGGACACCGGGGAGCTGTTTTTT.

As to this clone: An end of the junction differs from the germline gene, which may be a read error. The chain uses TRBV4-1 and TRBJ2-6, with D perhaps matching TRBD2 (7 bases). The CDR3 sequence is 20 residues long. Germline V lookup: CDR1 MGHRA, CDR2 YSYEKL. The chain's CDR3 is CASSPFIQGGVDSGANGLTF. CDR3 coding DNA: TGCGCCAGCAGCCCCTTCATCCAAGGGGGGGTGGACTCTGGGGCCAACGGCCTGACTTTC.

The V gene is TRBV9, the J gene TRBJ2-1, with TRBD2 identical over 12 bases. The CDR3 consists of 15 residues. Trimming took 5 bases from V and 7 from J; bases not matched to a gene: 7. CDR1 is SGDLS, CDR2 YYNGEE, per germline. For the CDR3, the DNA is TGTGCCAGCAGTGCTCTAGCGGGAGGGGGGAATGAGCAGTTCTTC. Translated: CASSALAGGGNEQFF.

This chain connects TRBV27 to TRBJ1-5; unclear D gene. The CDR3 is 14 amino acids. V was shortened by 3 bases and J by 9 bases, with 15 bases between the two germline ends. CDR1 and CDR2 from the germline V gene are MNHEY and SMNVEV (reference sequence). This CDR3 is CASSFSTGIGPQHF. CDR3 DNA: TGTGCCAGCAGTTTTTCGACGGGGATTGGGCCCCAGCATTTT.

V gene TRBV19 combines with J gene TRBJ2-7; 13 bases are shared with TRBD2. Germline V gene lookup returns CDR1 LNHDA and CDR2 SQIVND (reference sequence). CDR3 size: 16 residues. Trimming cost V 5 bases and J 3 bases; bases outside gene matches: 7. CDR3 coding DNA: TGTGCCAGTAGTCCAGGACTAGCGGGAGCCTTCTACGAGCAGTACTTC. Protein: CASSPGLAGAFYEQYF.

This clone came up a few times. CDR3 sequence reads: CSVGREVPYEQYF. CDR3 nucleotide sequence: TGCAGCGTGGGCCGGGAGGTGCCCTACGAGCAGTACTTC. The J gene is TRBJ2-7, the V gene TRBV29-1; TRBD2 matches at 7 bases. Per germline, CDR1 SQVTM and CDR2 ANQGSEA. This CDR3 comprises 13 residues. V lost 6 bases, J lost 2 bases, and 7 bases stayed unmatched.

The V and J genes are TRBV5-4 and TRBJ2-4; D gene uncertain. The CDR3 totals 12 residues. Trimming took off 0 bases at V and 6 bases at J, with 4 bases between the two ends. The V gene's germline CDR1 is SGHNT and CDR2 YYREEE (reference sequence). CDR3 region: CASSLDGNIQYF. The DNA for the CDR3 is TGTGCCAGCAGCTTGGACGGAAACATTCAGTACTTC.

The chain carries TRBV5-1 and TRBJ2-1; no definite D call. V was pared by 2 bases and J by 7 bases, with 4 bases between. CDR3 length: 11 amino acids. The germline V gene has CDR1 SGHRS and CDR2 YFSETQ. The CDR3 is CASSFGNEQFF. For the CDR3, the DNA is TGCGCCAGCAGCTTCGGGAATGAGCAGTTCTTC.

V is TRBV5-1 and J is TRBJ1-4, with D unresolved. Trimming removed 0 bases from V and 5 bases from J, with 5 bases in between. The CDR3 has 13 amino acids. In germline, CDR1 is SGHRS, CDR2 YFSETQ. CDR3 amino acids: CASSLGANEKLFF. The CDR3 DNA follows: TGCGCCAGCAGCTTGGGGGCCAATGAAAAACTGTTTTTT.

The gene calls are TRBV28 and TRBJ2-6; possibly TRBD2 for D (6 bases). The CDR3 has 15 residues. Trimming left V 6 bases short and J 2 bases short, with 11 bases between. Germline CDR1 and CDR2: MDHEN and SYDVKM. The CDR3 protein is CASRIGGAGANVLTF. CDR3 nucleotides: TGTGCCAGCAGGATCGGCGGGGCTGGGGCCAACGTCCTGACTTTC.

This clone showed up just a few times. Here the CDR3 DNA reads TGCGCCAGCAGCGGCGGGACTGTCGGGGAGACTGAAGCTTTCTTT. It translates to CASSGGTVGETEAFF. V and J are TRBV5-1 and TRBJ1-1; weak D call: TRBD1 (5 bases). The CDR3 totals 15 residues. The germline CDR1 and CDR2 sequences are SGHRS and YFSETQ. V was shortened by 4 bases and J by 5 bases, with 18 bases between the two germline ends.

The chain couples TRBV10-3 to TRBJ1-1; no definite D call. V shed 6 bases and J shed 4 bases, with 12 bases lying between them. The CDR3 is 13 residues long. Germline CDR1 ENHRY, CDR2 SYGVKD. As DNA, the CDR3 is TGTGCCATCAGGGAAAGACTTGCCACTGAAGCTTTCTTT. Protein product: CAIRERLATEAFF.

The CDR3 here is CASSPRDREYEQYF. The CDR3 region has the DNA TGTGCCAGCAGTCCCCGGGACAGGGAATACGAGCAGTACTTC. J is TRBJ2-7 and V is TRBV28; 9 positions match TRBD1. Trimming removed 5 bases from V and 4 bases from J; junction bases left unmatched: 6. CDR3 size: 14 residues. Germline V lookup: CDR1 MDHEN, CDR2 SYDVKM.

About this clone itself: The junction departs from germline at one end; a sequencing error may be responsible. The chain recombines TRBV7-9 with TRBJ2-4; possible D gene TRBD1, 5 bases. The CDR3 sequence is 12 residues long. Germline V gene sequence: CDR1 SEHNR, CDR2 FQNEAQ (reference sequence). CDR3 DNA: TGTGCCAGCAGCCCGGACAAAAACAGTCAGTACTTC. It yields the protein CASSPDKNSQYF. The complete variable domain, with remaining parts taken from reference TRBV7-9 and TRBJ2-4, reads DTGVSQNPRHKITKRGQNVTFRCDPISEHNRLYWYRQTLGQGPEFLTYFQNEAQLEKSRLLSDRFSAERPKGSFSTLEIQRTEQGDSAMYLCASSPDKNSQYFGAGTRLSVL.

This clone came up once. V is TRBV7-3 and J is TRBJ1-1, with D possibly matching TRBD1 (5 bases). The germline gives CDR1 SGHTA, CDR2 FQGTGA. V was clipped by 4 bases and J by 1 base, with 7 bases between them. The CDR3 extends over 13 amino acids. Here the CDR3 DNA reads TGTGCCAGCAGCTCCGACAGGAACACTGAAGCTTTCTTT. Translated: CASSSDRNTEAFF. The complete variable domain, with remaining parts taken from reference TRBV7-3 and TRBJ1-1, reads GAGVSQTPSNKVTEKGKYVELRCDPISGHTALYWYRQSLGQGPEFLIYFQGTGAADDSGLPNDRFFAVRPEGSVSTLKIQRTERGDSAVYLCASSSDRNTEAFFGQGTRLTVV.

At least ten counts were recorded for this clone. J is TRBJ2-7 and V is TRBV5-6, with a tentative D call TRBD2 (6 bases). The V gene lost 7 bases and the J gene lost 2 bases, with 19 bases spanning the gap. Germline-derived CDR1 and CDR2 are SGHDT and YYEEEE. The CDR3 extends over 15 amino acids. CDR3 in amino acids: CASSLPQGGPYEQYF. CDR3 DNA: TGTGCCAGCTCACTCCCCCAGGGAGGTCCCTACGAGCAGTACTTC.

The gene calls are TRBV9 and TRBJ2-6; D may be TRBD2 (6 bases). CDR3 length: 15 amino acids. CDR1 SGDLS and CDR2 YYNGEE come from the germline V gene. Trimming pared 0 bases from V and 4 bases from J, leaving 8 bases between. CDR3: CASSVVGRGANVLTF. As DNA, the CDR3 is TGTGCCAGCAGCGTAGTGGGGAGGGGGGCCAACGTCCTGACTTTC. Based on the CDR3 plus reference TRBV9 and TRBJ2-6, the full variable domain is DSGVTQTPKHLITATGQRVTLRCSPRSGDLSVYWYQQSLDQGLQFLIQYYNGEERAKGNILERFSAQQFPDLHSELNLSSLELGDSALYFCASSVVGRGANVLTFGAGSRLTVL.

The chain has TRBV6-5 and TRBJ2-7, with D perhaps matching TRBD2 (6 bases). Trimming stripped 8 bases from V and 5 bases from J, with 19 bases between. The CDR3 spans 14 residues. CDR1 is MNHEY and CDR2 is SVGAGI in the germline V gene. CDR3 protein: CASYDMGGVNEQYF. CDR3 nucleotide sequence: TGTGCCAGCTATGACATGGGGGGTGTGAACGAGCAGTACTTC.

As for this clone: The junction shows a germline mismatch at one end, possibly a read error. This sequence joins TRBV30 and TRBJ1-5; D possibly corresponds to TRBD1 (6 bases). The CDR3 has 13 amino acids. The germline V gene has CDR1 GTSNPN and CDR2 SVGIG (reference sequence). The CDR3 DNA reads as TGTGCCTGGAAGGTTGGTGAGACAGGCCCCCCCAATTTT. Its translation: CAWKVGETGPPNF.

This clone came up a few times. The CDR3 loop is CASSLGRDPYEQYF. DNA of the CDR3: TGTGCCAGCAGCTTGGGGCGGGACCCCTACGAGCAGTACTTC. This chain joins TRBV7-9 and TRBJ2-7; maybe TRBD2 (6 bases). The V gene lost 3 bases and the J gene lost 2 bases, with 11 bases spanning the gap. From germline, CDR1 is SEHNR and CDR2 FQNEAQ (reference sequence). The length of the CDR3 is 14 residues.

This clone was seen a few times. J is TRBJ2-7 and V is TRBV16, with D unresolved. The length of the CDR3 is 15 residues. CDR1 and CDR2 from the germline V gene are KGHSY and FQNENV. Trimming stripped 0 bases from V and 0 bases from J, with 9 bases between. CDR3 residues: CASSQSRKSSYEQYF. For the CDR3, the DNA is TGTGCCAGCAGCCAATCGAGAAAGAGCTCCTACGAGCAGTACTTC.

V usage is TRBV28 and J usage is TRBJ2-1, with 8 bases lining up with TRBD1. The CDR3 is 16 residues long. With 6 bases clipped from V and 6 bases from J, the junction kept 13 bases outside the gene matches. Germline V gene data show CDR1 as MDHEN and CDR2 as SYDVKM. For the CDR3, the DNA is TGTGCCAGCAGGCATACCACAGGGGGTGTGATCAATGAGCAGTTCTTC. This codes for CASRHTTGGVINEQFF.

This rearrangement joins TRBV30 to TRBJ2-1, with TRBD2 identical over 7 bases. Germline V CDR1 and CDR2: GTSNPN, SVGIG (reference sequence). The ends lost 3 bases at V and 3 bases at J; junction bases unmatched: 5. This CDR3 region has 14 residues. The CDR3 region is CAWRGEGGYNEQFF. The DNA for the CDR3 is TGTGCCTGGAGGGGGGAGGGTGGCTACAATGAGCAGTTCTTC.

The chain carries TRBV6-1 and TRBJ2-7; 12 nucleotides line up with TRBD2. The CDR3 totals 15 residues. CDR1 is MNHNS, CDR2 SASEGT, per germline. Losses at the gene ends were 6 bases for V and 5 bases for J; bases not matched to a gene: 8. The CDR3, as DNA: TGTGCCAGCAGCCCACTAGCGGGAGGTATAGACGAGCAGTACTTC. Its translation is CASSPLAGGIDEQYF.